This T cell receptor beta chain was captured in a study of blood T cell repertoires in COVID-19. Across the whole study: T cells, B-cell-depleted T cells, or PBMCs supplied cDNA or gDNA.

The repertoire was sequenced with immunoSEQ multiplex PCR; TCRdb's copy has only in-frame clones and lacks some. The profile shows fewer than 110,000 clones, around 88% of them singletons. J was trimmed by 5 bases and V by 2 bases; bases with no gene match: 9. This CDR3 is built from 15 residues. Germline CDR1 MNHEY, CDR2 SVGAGI. The receptor was derived from a human donor in a cohort sampled during active COVID-19. The sequenced sample consisted of peripheral blood. V and J are TRBV6-5 and TRBJ2-7; 7 bases are a match to TRBD1. CDR3 residues: CASSYMWQGDHEQYF. The CDR3 DNA sequence: TGTGCCAGCAGTTACATGTGGCAGGGGGACCACGAGCAGTACTTC.